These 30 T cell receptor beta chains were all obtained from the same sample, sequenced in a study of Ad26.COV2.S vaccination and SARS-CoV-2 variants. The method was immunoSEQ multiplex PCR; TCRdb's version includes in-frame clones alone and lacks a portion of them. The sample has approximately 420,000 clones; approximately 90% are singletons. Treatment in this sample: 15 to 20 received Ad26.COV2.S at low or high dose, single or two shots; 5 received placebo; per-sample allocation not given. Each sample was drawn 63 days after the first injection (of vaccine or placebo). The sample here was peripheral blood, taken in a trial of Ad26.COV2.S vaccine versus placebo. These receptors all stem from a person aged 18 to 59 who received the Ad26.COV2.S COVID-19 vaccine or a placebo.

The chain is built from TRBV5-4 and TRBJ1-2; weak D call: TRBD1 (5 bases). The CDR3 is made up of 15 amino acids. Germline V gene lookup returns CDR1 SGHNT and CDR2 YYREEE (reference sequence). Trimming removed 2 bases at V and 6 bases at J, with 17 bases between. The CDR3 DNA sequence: TGTGCCAGCAGCTTTACTAGGGGACCGGGAGATGGCTACACCTTC. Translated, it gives CASSFTRGPGDGYTF.

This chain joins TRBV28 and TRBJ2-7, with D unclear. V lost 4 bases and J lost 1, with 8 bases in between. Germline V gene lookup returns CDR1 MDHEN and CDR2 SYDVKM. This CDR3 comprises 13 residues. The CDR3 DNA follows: TGTGCCAGCAGTTCGGGCCCTTCCTACGAGCAGTACTTC. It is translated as CASSSGPSYEQYF.

The CDR3 region has the DNA TGTGCCAGCAGCGGATTGGGACGGACAAGCACAGATACGCAGTATTTT. It yields the protein CASSGLGRTSTDTQYF. V is TRBV9 and J is TRBJ2-3, with D perhaps TRBD1 or TRBD2 (5 bases each). The CDR3 is 16 amino acids. The V end lost 3 bases, the J end lost 0 bases, and 14 bases lay between the germline ends. Germline CDR1 is SGDLS and CDR2 is YYNGEE.

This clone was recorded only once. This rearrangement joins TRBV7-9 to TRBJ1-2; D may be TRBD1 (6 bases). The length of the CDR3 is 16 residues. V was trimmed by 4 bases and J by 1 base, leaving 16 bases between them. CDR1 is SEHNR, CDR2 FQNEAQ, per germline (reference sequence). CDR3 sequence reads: CASSSPSGDFNYGYTF. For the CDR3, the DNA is TGTGCCAGCAGCTCGCCCTCAGGGGATTTTAACTATGGCTACACCTTC.

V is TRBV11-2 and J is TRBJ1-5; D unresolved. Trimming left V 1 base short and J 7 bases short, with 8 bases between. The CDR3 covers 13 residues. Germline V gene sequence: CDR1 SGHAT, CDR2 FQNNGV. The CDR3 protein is CASSLGNYQPQHF. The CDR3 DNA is TGTGCCAGCAGCTTAGGAAATTACCAGCCCCAGCATTTT.

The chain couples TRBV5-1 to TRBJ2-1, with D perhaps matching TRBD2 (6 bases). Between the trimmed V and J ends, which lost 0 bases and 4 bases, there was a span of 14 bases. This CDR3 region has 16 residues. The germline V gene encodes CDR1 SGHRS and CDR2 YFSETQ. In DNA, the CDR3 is TGCGCCAGCAGCTTGGTGGTAGGGGCGGGGTACAATGAGCAGTTCTTC. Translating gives CASSLVVGAGYNEQFF.

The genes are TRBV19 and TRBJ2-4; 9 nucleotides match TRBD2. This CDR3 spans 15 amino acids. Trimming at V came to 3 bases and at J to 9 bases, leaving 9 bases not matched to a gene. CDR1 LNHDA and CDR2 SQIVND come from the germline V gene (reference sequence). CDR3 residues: CASSIGLSGGGIQYF. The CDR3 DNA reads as TGTGCCAGTAGTATTGGTCTTAGCGGGGGTGGCATTCAGTACTTC.

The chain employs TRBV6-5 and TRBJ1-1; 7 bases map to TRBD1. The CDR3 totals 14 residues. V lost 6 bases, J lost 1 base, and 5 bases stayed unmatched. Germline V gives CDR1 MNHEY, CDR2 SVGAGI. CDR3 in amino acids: CASRKTGANTEAFF. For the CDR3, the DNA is TGTGCCAGCAGGAAAACAGGGGCGAACACTGAAGCTTTCTTT.

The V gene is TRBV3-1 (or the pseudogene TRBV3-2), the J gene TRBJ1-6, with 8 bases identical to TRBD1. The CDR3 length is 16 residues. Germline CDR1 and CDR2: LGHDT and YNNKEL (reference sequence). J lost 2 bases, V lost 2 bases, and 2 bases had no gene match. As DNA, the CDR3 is TGTGCCAGCAGCCAACAGGACAGGGCCTATAATTCACCCCTCCACTTT. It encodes CASSQQDRAYNSPLHF.

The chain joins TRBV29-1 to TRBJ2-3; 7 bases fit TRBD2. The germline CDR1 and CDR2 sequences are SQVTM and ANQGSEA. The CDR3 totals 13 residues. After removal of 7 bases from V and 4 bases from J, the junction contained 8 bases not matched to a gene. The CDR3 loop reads CSARLGRADTQYF. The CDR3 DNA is TGCAGCGCCCGACTAGGGAGGGCAGATACGCAGTATTTT.

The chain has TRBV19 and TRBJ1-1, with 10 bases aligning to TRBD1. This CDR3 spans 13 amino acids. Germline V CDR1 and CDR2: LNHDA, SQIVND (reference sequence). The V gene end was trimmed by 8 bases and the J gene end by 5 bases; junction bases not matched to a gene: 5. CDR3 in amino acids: CASGQGERTEAFF. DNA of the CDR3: TGTGCCAGTGGACAGGGGGAGAGGACTGAAGCTTTCTTT.

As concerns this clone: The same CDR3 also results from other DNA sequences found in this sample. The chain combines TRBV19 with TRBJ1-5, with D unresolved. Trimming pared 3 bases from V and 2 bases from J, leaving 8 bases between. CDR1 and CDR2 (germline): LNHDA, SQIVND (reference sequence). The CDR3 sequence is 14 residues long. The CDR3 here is CASSISGGNQPQHF. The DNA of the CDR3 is TGTGCCAGTAGTATCTCAGGTGGCAATCAGCCCCAGCATTTT.

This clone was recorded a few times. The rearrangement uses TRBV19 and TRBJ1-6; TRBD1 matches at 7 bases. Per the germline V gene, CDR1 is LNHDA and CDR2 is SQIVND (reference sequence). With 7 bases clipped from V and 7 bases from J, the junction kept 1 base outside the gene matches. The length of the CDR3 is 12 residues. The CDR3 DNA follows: TGTGCCAGTACAGGGGGAAATTCACCCCTCCACTTT. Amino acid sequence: CASTGGNSPLHF.

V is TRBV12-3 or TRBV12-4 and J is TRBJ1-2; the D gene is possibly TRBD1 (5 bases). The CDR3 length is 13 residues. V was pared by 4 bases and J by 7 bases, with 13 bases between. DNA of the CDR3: TGTGCCAGCAGTTGGGGGGACGCGAGTGGCTACACCTTC. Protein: CASSWGDASGYTF.

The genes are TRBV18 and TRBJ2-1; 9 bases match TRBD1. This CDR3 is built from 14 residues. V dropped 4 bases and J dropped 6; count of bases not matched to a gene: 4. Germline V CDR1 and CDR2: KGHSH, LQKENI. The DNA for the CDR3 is TGTGCCAGCTCACGGGACAGGGTAGGCAATGAGCAGTTCTTC. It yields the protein CASSRDRVGNEQFF. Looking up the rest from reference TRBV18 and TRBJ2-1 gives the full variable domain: NAGVMQNPRHLVRRRGQEARLRCSPMKGHSHVYWYRQLPEEGLKFMVYLQKENIIDESGMPKERFSAEFPKEGPSILRIQQVVRGDSAAYFCASSRDRVGNEQFFGPGTRLTVL.

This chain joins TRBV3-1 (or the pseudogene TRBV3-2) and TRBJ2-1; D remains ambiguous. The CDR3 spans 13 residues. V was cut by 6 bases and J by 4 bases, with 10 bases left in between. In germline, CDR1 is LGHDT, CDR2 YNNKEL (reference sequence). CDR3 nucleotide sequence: TGTGCCAGCAGGTATCTATTTTACAATGAGCAGTTCTTC. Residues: CASRYLFYNEQFF.

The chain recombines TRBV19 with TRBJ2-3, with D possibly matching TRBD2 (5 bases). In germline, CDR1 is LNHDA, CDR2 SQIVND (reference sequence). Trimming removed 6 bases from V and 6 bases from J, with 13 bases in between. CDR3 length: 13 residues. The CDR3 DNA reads TGTGCCAGTAGCACCCGGGGATTGGATACGCAGTATTTT. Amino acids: CASSTRGLDTQYF.

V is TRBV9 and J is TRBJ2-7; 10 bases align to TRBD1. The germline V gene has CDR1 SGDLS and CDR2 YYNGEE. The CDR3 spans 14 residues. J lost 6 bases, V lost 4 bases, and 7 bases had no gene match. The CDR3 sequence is CASSPRTGGGEQYF. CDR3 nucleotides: TGTGCCAGCAGCCCTAGGACAGGGGGAGGCGAGCAGTACTTC.

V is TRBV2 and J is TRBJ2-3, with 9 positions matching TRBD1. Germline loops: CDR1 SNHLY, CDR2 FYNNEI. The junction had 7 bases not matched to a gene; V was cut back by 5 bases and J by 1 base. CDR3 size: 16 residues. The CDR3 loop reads CASSLPRDRGTDTQYF. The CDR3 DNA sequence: TGTGCCAGCAGTCTTCCGCGGGACAGGGGCACAGATACGCAGTATTTT.

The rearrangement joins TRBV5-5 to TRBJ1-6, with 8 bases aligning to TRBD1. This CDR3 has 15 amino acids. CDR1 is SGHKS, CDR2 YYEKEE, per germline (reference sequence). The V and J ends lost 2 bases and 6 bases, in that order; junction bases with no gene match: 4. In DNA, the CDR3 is TGTGCCAGCAGCTTACAACAGGGGGTTAATTCACCCCTCCACTTT. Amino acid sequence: CASSLQQGVNSPLHF.

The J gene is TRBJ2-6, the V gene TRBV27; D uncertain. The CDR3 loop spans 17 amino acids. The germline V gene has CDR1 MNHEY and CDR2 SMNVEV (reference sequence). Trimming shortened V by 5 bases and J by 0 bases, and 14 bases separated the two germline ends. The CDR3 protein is CASSSSAESSGANVLTF. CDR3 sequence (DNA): TGTGCCAGCAGTAGCTCGGCCGAGAGCTCTGGGGCCAACGTCCTGACTTTC.

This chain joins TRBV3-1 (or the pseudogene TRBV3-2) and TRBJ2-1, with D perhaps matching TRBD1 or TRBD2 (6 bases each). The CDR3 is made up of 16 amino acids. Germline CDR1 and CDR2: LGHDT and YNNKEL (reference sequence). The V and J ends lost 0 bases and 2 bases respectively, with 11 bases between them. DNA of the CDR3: TGTGCCAGCAGCCAAGATCGGGGGCCCCCCTACAATGAGCAGTTCTTC. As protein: CASSQDRGPPYNEQFF.

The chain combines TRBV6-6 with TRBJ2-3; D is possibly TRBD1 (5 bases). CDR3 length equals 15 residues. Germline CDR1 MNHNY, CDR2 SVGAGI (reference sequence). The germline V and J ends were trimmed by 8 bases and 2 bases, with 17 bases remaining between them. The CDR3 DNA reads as TGTGCCAGCGCGTCCCAGGGTACACTCACAGATACGCAGTATTTT. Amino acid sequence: CASASQGTLTDTQYF.

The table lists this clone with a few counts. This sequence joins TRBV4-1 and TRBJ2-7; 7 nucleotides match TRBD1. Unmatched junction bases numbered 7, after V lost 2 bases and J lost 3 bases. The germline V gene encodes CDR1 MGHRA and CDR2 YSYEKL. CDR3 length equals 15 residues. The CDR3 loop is CASSQRGDSFYEQYF. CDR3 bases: TGCGCCAGCAGCCAAAGAGGGGACAGCTTCTACGAGCAGTACTTC.

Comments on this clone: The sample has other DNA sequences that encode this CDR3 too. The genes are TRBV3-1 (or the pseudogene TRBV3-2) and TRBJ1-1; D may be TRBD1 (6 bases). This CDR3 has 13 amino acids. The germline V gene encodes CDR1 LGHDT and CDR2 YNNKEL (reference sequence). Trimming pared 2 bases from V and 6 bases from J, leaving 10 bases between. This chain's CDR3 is CASSQRGGPEAFF. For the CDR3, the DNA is TGTGCCAGCAGCCAAAGAGGGGGGCCTGAAGCTTTCTTT.

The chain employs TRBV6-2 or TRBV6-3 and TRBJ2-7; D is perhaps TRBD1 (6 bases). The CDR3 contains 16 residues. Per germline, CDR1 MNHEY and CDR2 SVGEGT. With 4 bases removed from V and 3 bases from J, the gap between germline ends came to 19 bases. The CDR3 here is CASSSSRYRERYEQYF. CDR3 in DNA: TGTGCCAGCAGTTCTAGTAGGTACAGGGAGCGCTACGAGCAGTACTTC.

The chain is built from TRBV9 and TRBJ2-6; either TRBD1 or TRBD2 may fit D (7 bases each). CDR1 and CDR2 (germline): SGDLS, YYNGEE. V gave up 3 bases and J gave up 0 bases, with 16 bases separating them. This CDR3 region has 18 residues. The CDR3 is CASSESGTAFSGANVLTF. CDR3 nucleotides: TGTGCCAGCAGCGAGAGCGGGACAGCTTTCTCTGGGGCCAACGTCCTGACTTTC.

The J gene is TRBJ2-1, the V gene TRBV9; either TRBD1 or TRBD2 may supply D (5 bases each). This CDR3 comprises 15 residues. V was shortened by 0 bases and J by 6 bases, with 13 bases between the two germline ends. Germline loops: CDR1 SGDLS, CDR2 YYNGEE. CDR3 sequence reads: CASSVASGSGNEQFF. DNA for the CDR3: TGTGCCAGCAGCGTAGCGTCAGGGAGCGGCAATGAGCAGTTCTTC.

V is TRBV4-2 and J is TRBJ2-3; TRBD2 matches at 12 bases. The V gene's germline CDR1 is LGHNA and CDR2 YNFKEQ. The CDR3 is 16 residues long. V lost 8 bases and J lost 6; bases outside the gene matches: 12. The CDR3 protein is CASGLGLAGGPDTQYF. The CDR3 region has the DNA TGTGCCAGCGGCCTCGGGCTAGCGGGGGGGCCTGATACGCAGTATTTT.

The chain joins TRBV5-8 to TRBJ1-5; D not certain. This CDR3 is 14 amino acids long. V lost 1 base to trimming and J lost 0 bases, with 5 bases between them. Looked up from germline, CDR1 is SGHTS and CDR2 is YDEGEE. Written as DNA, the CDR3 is TGTGCCAGCAGCTTGAGTATTAGCAATCAGCCCCAGCATTTT. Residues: CASSLSISNQPQHF.